Listed below are T cell receptor beta chains from one sample, sequenced in a study of blood T cell repertoires in COVID-19. The method was immunoSEQ multiplex PCR; TCRdb's version includes in-frame clones alone and lacks a portion of them. The sample yields 95,000 to 150,000 clones, 88% seen once. Sequencing was done on a sample of peripheral blood. These receptor sequences come from a woman in her 50s with active or convalescent COVID-19. CDR3s include the opening cysteine and the closing phenylalanine or tryptophan. A D gene is named only where the DNA matches it firmly. Some rows have no size entry. The others give once, few or many, or a class for an expanded clone.

v_gene: TRBV25-1
d_gene: TRBD2
abundance: -
j_gene: TRBJ2-2
CDR3aa: CASSEYFEAGVNTGELFF
CDR3nt: TGTGCCAGCAGTGAATATTTTGAGGCGGGAGTAAACACCGGGGAGCTGTTTTTT

v_gene: TRBV4-1
d_gene: TRBD2
abundance: -
j_gene: TRBJ2-1
CDR3aa: CASSQSPGLAGEVEQFF
CDR3nt: TGCGCCAGCAGCCAATCTCCGGGACTAGCGGGAGAGGTTGAGCAGTTCTTC

v_gene: TRBV7-2
d_gene: -
abundance: -
j_gene: TRBJ2-1
CDR3aa: CASSLVSGSDNEQFF
CDR3nt: TGTGCCAGCAGCTTAGTATCAGGGTCCGACAATGAGCAGTTCTTC

v_gene: TRBV7-9
d_gene: TRBD1
abundance: -
j_gene: TRBJ2-7
CDR3aa: CASSKQGAAYEQYF
CDR3nt: TGTGCCAGCAGCAAACAGGGGGCTGCCTACGAGCAGTACTTC

v_gene: TRBV7-9
d_gene: -
abundance: -
j_gene: TRBJ2-3
CDR3aa: CASSNGDTQYF
CDR3nt: TGTGCCAGCAGCAACGGGGATACGCAGTATTTT

v_gene: TRBV4-3
d_gene: TRBD2
abundance: few
j_gene: TRBJ2-2
CDR3aa: CASSQFSAGTSLAGELFF
CDR3nt: TGCGCCAGCAGCCAATTCTCGGCCGGGACTAGCTTAGCCGGGGAGCTGTTTTTT

v_gene: TRBV7-2
d_gene: TRBD2
abundance: -
j_gene: TRBJ2-3
CDR3aa: CANSFREGFTDTQYF
CDR3nt: TGTGCCAACTCATTCCGGGAGGGATTCACAGATACGCAGTATTTT

v_gene: TRBV6-2/TRBV6-3
d_gene: -
abundance: once
j_gene: TRBJ2-7
CDR3aa: CASSYGRESFYEQYF
CDR3nt: TGTGCCAGCAGTTACGGGCGGGAATCCTTCTACGAGCAGTACTTC

v_gene: TRBV30
d_gene: TRBD1
abundance: -
j_gene: TRBJ2-3
CDR3aa: CAWSVGDRATDTQYF
CDR3nt: TGTGCCTGGAGTGTAGGAGACAGGGCGACAGATACGCAGTATTTT

v_gene: TRBV9
d_gene: TRBD2
abundance: -
j_gene: TRBJ2-7
CDR3aa: CASSPRVAGGPYSYEQYF
CDR3nt: TGTGCCAGCAGCCCCCGCGTGGCGGGAGGGCCTTACTCCTACGAGCAGTACTTC

v_gene: TRBV7-6
d_gene: -
abundance: -
j_gene: TRBJ1-6
CDR3aa: CASSRGQSSYNSPLHF
CDR3nt: TGTGCCAGCAGCAGAGGACAGAGCTCCTATAATTCACCCCTCCACTTT